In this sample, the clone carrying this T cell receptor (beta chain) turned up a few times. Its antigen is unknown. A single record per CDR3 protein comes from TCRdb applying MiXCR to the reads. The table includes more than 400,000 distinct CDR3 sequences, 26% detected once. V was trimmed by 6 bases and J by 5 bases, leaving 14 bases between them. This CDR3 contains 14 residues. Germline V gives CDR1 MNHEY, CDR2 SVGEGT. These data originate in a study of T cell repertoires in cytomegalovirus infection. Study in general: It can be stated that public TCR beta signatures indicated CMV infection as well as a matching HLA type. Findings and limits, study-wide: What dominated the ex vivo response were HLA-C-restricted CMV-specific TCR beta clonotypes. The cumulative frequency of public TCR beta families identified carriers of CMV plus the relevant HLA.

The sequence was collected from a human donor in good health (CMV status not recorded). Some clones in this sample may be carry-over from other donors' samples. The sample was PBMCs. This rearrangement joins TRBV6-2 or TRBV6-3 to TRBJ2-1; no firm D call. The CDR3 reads CASSLPANDNEQFF. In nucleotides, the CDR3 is TGTGCCAGCAGCCTACCAGCGAATGACAATGAGCAGTTCTTC.